The text below deals with one T cell receptor (beta chain). Its target is not known. PCR amplification relied on 60 Vbeta primers (plus 13 Jbeta primers). Here immunoSEQ multiplex PCR was the method, and the copy in TCRdb shows in-frame clones only, minus some. The data contain 150,000 to 200,000 clones, about four fifths of them singletons. The sample comes from a study of cytomegalovirus exposure and HLA in healthy donors. Whole-study results and caveats: Per a prior analysis, the majority of TCR beta V segments were productive roughly 87% or roughly 30% of the time. The likely explanation for a cluster of highly shared sequence variants was sequencing artifact. Common viral pathogens were later found to be apparently linked to several of the most significant clusters. Analysis performed later showed TCR beta chains linked to HLA being more clonally expanded than equally common others.

Source material: PBMCs. This sequence originates from a male donor in good health and CMV-seropositive.

CDR3 nucleotide sequence: TGCGCCAGCAGCGGGGGGGGTGTTGGCAATCAGCCCCAGCATTTT. Translation gives CASSGGGVGNQPQHF. V and J are TRBV4-1 and TRBJ1-5; TRBD1 is a possible D gene (5 bases). CDR1 and CDR2 from the germline V gene are MGHRA and YSYEKL. The CDR3 loop spans 15 amino acids. The V end lost 5 bases, the J end lost 2 bases, and 13 bases lay between the germline ends.